This T cell receptor beta chain was recovered during a study of T cell responses to AZD1222 COVID-19 vaccine. Study-level points and caveats: When two AZD1222 doses had been given, Spike-specific TCR breadth and depth rose. The donor cohort was predominantly white British with a female majority, and clonal diversity may have been underestimated. Repertoire samples came only from after the peak T cell response.

A word on this clone: Its cognate antigen is unknown.

TCRdb keeps only in-frame clones here, not all; method: immunoSEQ multiplex PCR. This sample has about 88,000 clones, with about 91% found just once. Germline CDR1 is LNHDA and CDR2 is SQIVND (reference sequence). Germline trimming cut 6 bases from V and 5 bases from J; bases unmatched to any gene: 9. The CDR3 runs to 15 residues. The clonotype was recovered from an adult in good health. This chain links TRBV19 with TRBJ1-5; 8 positions agree with TRBD1. The source was peripheral blood, collected on day 0 of AZD1222 vaccination. For the CDR3, the DNA is TGTGCCAGTAGCTTATTAACAGGGGGTGATCAGCCCCAGCATTTT. It specifies CASSLLTGGDQPQHF.